The present T cell receptor beta chain was sequenced within a study of T cell responses to AZD1222 COVID-19 vaccine. Notes on the study in general: Dominant at 160-218 and 743-854, vaccine-associated CD4 TCRs also spanned spike. Every sample of the repertoires postdated the peak T cell response. Only 5 or 6 people who got AZD1222 tested seropositive at baseline.

This CDR3 is built from 14 residues. CDR1 is MDHEN and CDR2 is SYDVKM in the germline V gene. V was shortened by 5 bases and J by 7 bases, with 17 bases between the two germline ends. Concerning this clone itself: Antigen unknown.

Profiled with immunoSEQ multiplex PCR; TCRdb holds only in-frame clones, not every one. The sample includes about 140,000 clones, 90% to 95% of them seen just once. The rearrangement joins TRBV28 to TRBJ1-1, with D maybe TRBD1 (5 bases). The clonotype comes from an adult who received the AZD1222 COVID-19 vaccine. The material sequenced was peripheral blood, taken 28 days after the second AZD1222 dose. The CDR3 here is CASSPPGSMDEAFF. The CDR3 region has the DNA TGTGCCAGCAGTCCACCAGGGAGCATGGATGAAGCTTTCTTT. The full variable domain, its missing parts supplied by reference TRBV28 and TRBJ1-1, is DVKVTQSSRYLVKRTGEKVFLECVQDMDHENMFWYRQDPGLGLRLIYFSYDVKMKEKGDIPEGYSVSREKKERFSLILESASTNQTSMYLCASSPPGSMDEAFFGQGTRLTVV.